This T cell receptor (beta chain) was sequenced in a study of identical twins. This clonotype was observed a handful of times. No antigen is known for it. Healthy Caucasians were all of the donors. cDNA molecules carried unique molecular identifiers, and template switching added a universal primer site. Using its own MiXCR run on the 5' RACE reads, TCRdb lists one record per CDR3 protein. The data show about 240,000 distinct CDR3 sequences, roughly 10% seen once. Whole-study findings and limits: An excess of low generation probability was shown by twin-shared out-of-frame alpha sequences.

From germline, CDR1 is SQVTM and CDR2 ANQGSEA. The CDR3 has 14 residues. Trimming pared 4 bases from V and 0 bases from J, leaving 12 bases between. The TCR was taken from a man aged 50-59 years in good health. The sample consisted of memory T cells sorted from blood. The chain uses TRBV29-1 and TRBJ1-1; perhaps TRBD1 as D (5 bases). The CDR3 region is CSVGYQGVNTEAFF. The CDR3, as DNA: TGCAGCGTTGGATACCAGGGCGTGAACACTGAAGCTTTCTTT.